This note documents a single T cell receptor (beta chain) sequence. Its target is not known. This specimen belongs to a study of OX40 agonist ivuxolimab in advanced cancers. Overall study context: Patients received intravenous ivuxolimab every 2 weeks at 0.01 to 10 mg/kg. Two cutaneous melanoma patients and one hepatocellular carcinoma patient, three in all, had partial responses. General observations from the study: With doses of 0.1 to 3.0 mg/kg, CD4+ and CD8+ blood T cells had undergone clonal expansion by week 6. Mean expanded clone counts were higher in CD8+ than CD4+ T cells.

With 5 bases removed from V and 4 bases from J, the gap between germline ends came to 5 bases. The germline CDR1 and CDR2 sequences are MNHNS and SASEGT. The CDR3 is 12 residues long. Some clones are missing from TCRdb's copy, which holds only in-frame ones; the method was immunoSEQ multiplex PCR. The table has some 52,000 clones, approximately 92% seen once. Specimen: CD4+ or CD8+ T cells sorted from blood, collected in a trial of the OX40 agonist ivuxolimab. This TCR was recovered from an adult with an advanced solid tumor such as melanoma, head and neck, liver or kidney cancer. J is TRBJ2-2 and V is TRBV6-1; the D is unclear. The CDR3 sequence: CASSLGTGELFF. DNA of the CDR3: TGTGCCAGCAGTCTGGGCACCGGGGAGCTGTTTTTT.